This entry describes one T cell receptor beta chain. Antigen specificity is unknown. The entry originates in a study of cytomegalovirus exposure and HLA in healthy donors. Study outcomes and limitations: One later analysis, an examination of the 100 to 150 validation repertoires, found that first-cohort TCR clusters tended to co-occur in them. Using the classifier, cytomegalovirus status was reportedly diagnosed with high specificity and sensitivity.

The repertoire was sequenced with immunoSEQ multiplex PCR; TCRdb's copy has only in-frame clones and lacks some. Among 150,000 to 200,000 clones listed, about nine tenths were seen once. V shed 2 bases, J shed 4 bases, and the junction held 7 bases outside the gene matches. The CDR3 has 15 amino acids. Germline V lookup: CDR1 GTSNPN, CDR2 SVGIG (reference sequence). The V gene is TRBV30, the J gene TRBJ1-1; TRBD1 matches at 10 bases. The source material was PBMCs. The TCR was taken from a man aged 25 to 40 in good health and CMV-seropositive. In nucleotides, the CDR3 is TGTGCCTGGAGTCCCCCCGGGACAGGGGCCACTGAAGCTTTCTTT. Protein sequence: CAWSPPGTGATEAFF.